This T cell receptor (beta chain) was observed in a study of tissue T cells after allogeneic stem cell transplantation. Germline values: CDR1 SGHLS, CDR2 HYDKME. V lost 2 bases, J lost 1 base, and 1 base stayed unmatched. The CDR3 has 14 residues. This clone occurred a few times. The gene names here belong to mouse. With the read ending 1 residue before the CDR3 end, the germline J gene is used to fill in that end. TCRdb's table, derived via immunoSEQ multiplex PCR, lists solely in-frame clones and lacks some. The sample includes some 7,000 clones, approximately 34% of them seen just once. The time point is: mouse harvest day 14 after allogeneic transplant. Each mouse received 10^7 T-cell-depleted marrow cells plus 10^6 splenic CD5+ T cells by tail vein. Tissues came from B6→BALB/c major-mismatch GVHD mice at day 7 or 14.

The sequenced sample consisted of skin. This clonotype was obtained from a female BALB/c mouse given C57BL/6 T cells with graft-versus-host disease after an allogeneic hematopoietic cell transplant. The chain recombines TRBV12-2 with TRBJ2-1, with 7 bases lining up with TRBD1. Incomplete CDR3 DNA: TGTGCCAGCTCTCGGGACAGAAACTATGCTGAGCAGTTC. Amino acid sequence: CASSRDRNYAEQF. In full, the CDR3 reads CASSRDRNYAEQFF.